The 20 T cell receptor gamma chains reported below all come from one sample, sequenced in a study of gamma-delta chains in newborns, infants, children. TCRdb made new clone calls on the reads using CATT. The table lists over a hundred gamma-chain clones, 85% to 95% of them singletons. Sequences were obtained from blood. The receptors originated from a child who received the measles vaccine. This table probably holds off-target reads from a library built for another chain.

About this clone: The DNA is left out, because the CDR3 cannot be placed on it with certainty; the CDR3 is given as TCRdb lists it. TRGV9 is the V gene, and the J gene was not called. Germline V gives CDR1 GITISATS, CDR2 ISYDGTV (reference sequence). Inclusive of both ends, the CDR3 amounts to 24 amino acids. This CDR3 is CACDTVTGSWDTRQMFFGTGIKLF.

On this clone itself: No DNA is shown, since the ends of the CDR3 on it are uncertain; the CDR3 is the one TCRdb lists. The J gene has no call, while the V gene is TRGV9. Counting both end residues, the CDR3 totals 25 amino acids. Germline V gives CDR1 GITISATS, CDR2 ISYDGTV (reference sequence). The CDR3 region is CACDTYWGSSWDTRQMFFGTGIKLF.

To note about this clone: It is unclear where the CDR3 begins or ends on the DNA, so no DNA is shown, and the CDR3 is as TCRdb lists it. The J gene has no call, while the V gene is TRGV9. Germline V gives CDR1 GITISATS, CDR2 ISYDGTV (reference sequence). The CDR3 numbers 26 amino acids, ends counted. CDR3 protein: CACDTLGDRRSWDTRQMFFGTGIKLF.

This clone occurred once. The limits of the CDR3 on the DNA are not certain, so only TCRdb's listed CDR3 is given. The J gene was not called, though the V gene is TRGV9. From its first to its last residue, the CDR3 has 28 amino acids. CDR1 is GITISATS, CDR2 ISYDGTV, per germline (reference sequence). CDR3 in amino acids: CACDTGTGGPTSNWDTRQMFFGTGIKLF.

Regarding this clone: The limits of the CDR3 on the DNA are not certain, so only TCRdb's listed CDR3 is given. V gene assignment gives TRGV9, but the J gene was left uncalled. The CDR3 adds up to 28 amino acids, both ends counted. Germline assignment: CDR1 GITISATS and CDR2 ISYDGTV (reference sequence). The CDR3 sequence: CACDPASTGGYRTWDTRQMFFGTGIKLF.

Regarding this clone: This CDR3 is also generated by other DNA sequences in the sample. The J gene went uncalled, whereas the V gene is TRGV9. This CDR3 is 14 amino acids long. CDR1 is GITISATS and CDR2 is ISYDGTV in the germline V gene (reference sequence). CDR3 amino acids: CACDVLGDTAQLFF. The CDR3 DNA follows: TGTGCCTGTGACGTACTGGGGGATACAGCACAACTCTTCTTT.

The CDR3 region has the DNA TGTGCCTGTGACACCGTGGGGATTGAGGGAACAGCACAACTCTTCTTT. As protein: CACDTVGIEGTAQLFF. With the J gene uncalled, the V gene is TRGV9. The CDR3 totals 16 residues. The germline V gene has CDR1 GITISATS and CDR2 ISYDGTV (reference sequence).

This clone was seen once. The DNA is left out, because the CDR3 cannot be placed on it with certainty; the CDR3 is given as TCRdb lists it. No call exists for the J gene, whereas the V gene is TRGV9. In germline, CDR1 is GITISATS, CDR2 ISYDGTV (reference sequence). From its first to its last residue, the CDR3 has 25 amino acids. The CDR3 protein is CACDTGGFSSWDTRQMFFGTGIKLF.

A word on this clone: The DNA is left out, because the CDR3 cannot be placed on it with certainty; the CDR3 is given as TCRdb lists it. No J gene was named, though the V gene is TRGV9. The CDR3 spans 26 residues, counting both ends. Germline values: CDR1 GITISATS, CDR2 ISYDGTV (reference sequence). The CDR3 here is CACDAGGYTSSWDTRQMFFGTGIKLF.

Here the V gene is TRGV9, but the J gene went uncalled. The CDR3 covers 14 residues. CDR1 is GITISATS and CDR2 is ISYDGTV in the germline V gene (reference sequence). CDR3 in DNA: TGTGCCTGTGACACCTGGGGGACGACAGCACAACTCTTCTTT. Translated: CACDTWGTTAQLFF.

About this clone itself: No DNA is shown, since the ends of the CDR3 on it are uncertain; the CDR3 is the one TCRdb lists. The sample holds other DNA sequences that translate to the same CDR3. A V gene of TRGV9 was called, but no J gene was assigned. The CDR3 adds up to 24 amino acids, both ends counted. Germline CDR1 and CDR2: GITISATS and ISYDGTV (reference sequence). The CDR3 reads CACDSTGGSWDTRQMFFGTGIKLF.

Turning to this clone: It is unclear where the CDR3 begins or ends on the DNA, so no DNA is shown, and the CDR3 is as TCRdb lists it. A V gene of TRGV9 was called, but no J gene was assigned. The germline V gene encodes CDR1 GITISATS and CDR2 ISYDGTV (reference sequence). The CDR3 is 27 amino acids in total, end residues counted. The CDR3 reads CACDTVLGDISSWDTRQMFFGTGIKLF.

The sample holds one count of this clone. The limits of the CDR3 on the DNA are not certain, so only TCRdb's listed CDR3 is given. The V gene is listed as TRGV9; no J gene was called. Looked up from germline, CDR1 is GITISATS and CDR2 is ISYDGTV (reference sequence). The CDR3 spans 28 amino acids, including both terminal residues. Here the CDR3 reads CACDTAAGGYLSSWDTRQMFFGTGIKLF.

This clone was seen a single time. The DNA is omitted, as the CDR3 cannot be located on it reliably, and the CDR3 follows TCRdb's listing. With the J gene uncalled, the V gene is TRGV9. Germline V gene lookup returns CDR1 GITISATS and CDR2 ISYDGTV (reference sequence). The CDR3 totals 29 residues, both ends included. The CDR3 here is CACDTVLGDTPSSSWDTRQMFFGTGIKLF.

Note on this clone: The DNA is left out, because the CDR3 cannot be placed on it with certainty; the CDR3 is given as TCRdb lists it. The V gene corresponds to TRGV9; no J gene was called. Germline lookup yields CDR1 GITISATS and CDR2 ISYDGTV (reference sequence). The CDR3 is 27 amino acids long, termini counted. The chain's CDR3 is CACDKVLGDTISRDTRQMFFGTGIKLF.

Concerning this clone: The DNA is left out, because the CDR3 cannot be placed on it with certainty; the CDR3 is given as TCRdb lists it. This chain's CDR3 is CACDTVLGDTQSWDTRQMFFGTGIKLF. The J gene is uncalled and the V gene is TRGV9. From germline, CDR1 is GITISATS and CDR2 ISYDGTV (reference sequence). The CDR3 sequence runs 27 residues, both termini included.

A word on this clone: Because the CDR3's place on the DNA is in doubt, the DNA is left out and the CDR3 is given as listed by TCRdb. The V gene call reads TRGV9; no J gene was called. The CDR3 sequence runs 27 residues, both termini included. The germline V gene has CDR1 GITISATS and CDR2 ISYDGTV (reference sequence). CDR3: CACDPVLGDTVAWDTRQMFFGTGIKLF.

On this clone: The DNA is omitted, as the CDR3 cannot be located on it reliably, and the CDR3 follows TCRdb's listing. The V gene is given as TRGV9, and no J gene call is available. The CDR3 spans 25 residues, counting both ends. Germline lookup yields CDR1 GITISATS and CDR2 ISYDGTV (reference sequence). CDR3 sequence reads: CACDTGGYDSWDTRQMFFGTGIKLF.

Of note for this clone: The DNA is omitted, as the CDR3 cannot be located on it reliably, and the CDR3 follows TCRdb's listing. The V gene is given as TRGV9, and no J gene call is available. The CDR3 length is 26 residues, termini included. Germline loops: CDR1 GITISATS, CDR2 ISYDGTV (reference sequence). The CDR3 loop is CACDGAGGQLSWDTRQMFFGTGIKLF.

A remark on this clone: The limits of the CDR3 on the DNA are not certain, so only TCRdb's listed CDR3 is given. The CDR3 here is CACDTGYGSSWDTRQMFFGTGIKLF. The J gene is uncalled and the V gene is TRGV9. The CDR3 is made up of 25 amino acids, end residues included. CDR1 and CDR2 from the germline V gene are GITISATS and ISYDGTV (reference sequence).